One and the same sample provided the 15 T cell receptor beta chains below, sequenced in a study of T-cell reconstitution after alpha-beta-depleted transplantation in children. Unique molecular identifiers were incorporated when the TCRbeta library was constructed. Via MiXCR, TCRdb re-called the PCR reads, giving one row per CDR3 protein. The data show about 160,000 distinct CDR3 sequences, around 10% seen once. Sequencing used PBMCs, obtained before TCRalphabeta/CD19-depleted stem cell transplant. Receptors originate from a boy between 2 and 15 years old with acute myeloid leukemia, due to receive a stem cell transplant.

This clonotype was seen a handful of times. The chain combines TRBV19 with TRBJ2-6; 15 bases align to TRBD2. This CDR3 is 17 amino acids long. V lost 10 bases, J lost 2 bases, and 6 bases stayed unmatched. Germline V gives CDR1 LNHDA, CDR2 SQIVND (reference sequence). The CDR3 region has the DNA TGTGCCACCCGGACTAGCGGGAGGGAAACTGGGGCCAACGTCCTGACTTTC. It is translated as CATRTSGRETGANVLTF. The full variable domain, with the rest looked up from reference TRBV19 and TRBJ2-6, is DGGITQSPKYLFRKEGQNVTLSCEQNLNHDAMYWYRQDPGQGLRLIYYSQIVNDFQKGDIAEGYSVSREKKESFPLTVTSAQKNPTAFYLCATRTSGRETGANVLTFGAGSRLTVL.

This clonotype was observed many times. Just one base apart from a much larger clone, this may be a read error. The chain uses TRBV5-1 and TRBJ2-5; no clear D gene. Per the germline V gene, CDR1 is SGHRS and CDR2 is YFSETQ. The CDR3 has 11 amino acids. V was cut by 5 bases and J by 2 bases, with 4 bases left in between. In nucleotides, the CDR3 is TGCGCCAGCAGGGTACAAGAGACCCAGTACTTC. Its translation is CASRVQETQYF.

This clonotype came up many times. The rearrangement joins TRBV5-1 to TRBJ2-3; 8 nucleotides match TRBD1. Unmatched junction bases numbered 3, after V lost 7 bases and J lost 5 bases. CDR3 size: 12 residues. CDR1 and CDR2 (germline): SGHRS, YFSETQ. The CDR3 bases are TGCGCCAGCTCAGGGGGCGAAGATACGCAGTATTTT. It codes for CASSGGEDTQYF.

The table lists this clonotype with many counts. The rearrangement uses TRBV3-1 and TRBJ1-3; D uncertain. Deletions cut 5 bases from V and 0 bases from J, with 8 bases between. CDR1 and CDR2 from the germline V gene are LGHDT and YNNKEL (reference sequence). The CDR3 loop spans 14 amino acids. The CDR3 protein is CASSGRFSGNTIYF. The CDR3 coding sequence is TGTGCCAGCAGCGGGCGCTTCTCTGGAAACACCATATATTTT.

This clonotype was counted ten times or more. J is TRBJ2-7 and V is TRBV5-1, with D possibly matching TRBD2 (6 bases). Trimming pared 4 bases from V and 2 bases from J, leaving 16 bases between. The CDR3 is 15 residues long. Looked up from germline, CDR1 is SGHRS and CDR2 is YFSETQ. Here the CDR3 DNA reads TGCGCCAGCAGCCTTGGACTACCAAAAACCTACGAGCAGTACTTC. This gives the protein CASSLGLPKTYEQYF.

V is TRBV30 and J is TRBJ1-2; no clear D gene. CDR3 length: 13 amino acids. Trimming took 5 bases from V and 8 from J, leaving 18 bases between them. Looked up from germline, CDR1 is GTSNPN and CDR2 is SVGIG (reference sequence). Written as DNA, the CDR3 is TGTGCCTGGCTGGGTGGAGGCCCTTGGGGCTACACCTTC. This translates into CAWLGGGPWGYTF.

There are many counts of this clonotype. The V and J genes are TRBV11-2 and TRBJ2-1; 7 nucleotides agree with TRBD2. This CDR3 comprises 14 residues. V lost 5 bases, J lost 4 bases, and 5 bases stayed unmatched. Looked up from germline, CDR1 is SGHAT and CDR2 is FQNNGV. The CDR3 reads CASSPWGGYNEQFF. CDR3 DNA: TGTGCCAGCAGCCCCTGGGGGGGTTACAATGAGCAGTTCTTC. Supplemented by reference TRBV11-2 and TRBJ2-1, the full variable domain reads EAGVAQSPRYKIIEKRQSVAFWCNPISGHATLYWYQQILGQGPKLLIQFQNNGVVDDSQLPKDRFSAERLKGVDSTLKIQPAKLEDSAVYLCASSPWGGYNEQFFGPGTRLTVL.

This clonotype appeared many times. CDR3 bases: TGCGCCAGCAGTGAGTCGTATACTGGCCAGGGGACCCAGTACTTC. Translating gives CASSESYTGQGTQYF. The chain joins TRBV10-1 to TRBJ2-5, with a possible D match to TRBD1 (5 bases). Deletions cut 0 bases from V and 7 bases from J, with 15 bases between. CDR3 size: 15 residues. Germline lookup yields CDR1 WNHNN and CDR2 SYGVQD (reference sequence).

The chain links TRBV24-1 to TRBJ2-3, with TRBD1 matching over 7 bases. Trimming removed 4 bases from V and 4 bases from J; junction bases left unmatched: 16. The CDR3 loop spans 18 amino acids. From germline, CDR1 is KGHDR and CDR2 SFDVKD. The CDR3 region has the DNA TGTGCCACCAGTGACCAGCTACAGGGGACATTAATCCCAGATACGCAGTATTTT. This codes for CATSDQLQGTLIPDTQYF.

This clonotype was counted ten times or more. The J gene is TRBJ2-1, the V gene TRBV29-1; D call uncertain. V was trimmed by 3 bases and J by 6 bases, leaving 12 bases between them. The germline CDR1 and CDR2 sequences are SQVTM and ANQGSEA. This CDR3 has 13 amino acids. For the CDR3, the DNA is TGCAGCGTTGACCCGAGCATATCCAATGAGCAGTTCTTC. Translated: CSVDPSISNEQFF.

This clonotype appeared many times. The J gene is TRBJ2-1, the V gene TRBV7-3, with 10 positions matching TRBD2. V lost 5 bases, J lost 7 bases, and 8 bases stayed unmatched. In germline, CDR1 is SGHTA, CDR2 FQGTGA. The CDR3 contains 15 residues. The CDR3 DNA follows: TGTGCCAGCAGCCTTCTAGCGGGAGCCGGAAATGAGCAGTTCTTC. This codes for CASSLLAGAGNEQFF.

About this clonotype itself: A read error may explain this, as a much larger clone is one base away. CDR3 sequence reads: CASSQVASGRLDSQYF. The DNA for the CDR3 is TGTGCCAGCAGCCAAGTAGCTAGCGGGAGGCTTGATTCGCAGTATTTT. The chain employs TRBV3-1 and TRBJ2-3, with 11 nucleotides matching TRBD2. This CDR3 has 16 amino acids. The V segment lost 1 base and the J segment 10 bases; nucleotides outside the gene matches: 10. Germline V CDR1 and CDR2: LGHDT, YNNKEL (reference sequence).

The V gene is TRBV15, the J gene TRBJ1-1; D ambiguous. With 2 bases removed from V and 4 bases from J, the gap between germline ends came to 14 bases. The germline CDR1 and CDR2 sequences are LNHNV and YYDKDF (reference sequence). The CDR3 spans 15 residues. The CDR3 DNA reads TGTGCCACCAGCAGACCCGCCACGGGTAGCACTGAAGCTTTCTTT. This codes for CATSRPATGSTEAFF.

This clonotype was counted ten times or more. This sequence joins TRBV5-1 and TRBJ2-3, with TRBD2 identical over 9 bases. V shed 1 base and J 2 bases; nucleotides not matched to a gene: 5. The germline gives CDR1 SGHRS, CDR2 YFSETQ. This CDR3 region has 16 residues. For the CDR3, the DNA is TGCGCCAGCAGCTTGTGGGCTAGCGGGGTCACAGATACGCAGTATTTT. Protein: CASSLWASGVTDTQYF.

There are many counts of this clonotype. V is TRBV5-1 and J is TRBJ2-2; D is unclear. There are 15 residues in the CDR3. Trimming shortened V by 2 bases and J by 3 bases, and 11 bases separated the two germline ends. The germline V gene encodes CDR1 SGHRS and CDR2 YFSETQ. Here the CDR3 DNA reads TGCGCCAGCAGCTTTTGGCTAATGGACACCGGGGAGCTGTTTTTT. This codes for CASSFWLMDTGELFF.